The 22 T cell receptor beta chains below were found in one sample sequenced in a study of T cells after yellow fever vaccination. TCRdb re-called the 5' RACE reads with MiXCR, one entry per CDR3 protein. The sample has about 220,000 distinct CDR3 sequences, approximately 6.8% seen once. The sample was CD4+ T cells sorted from PBMCs, taken on the day of the yellow fever booster vaccination. The source of these receptors is a man aged 25-45 years who received the YFV17D yellow fever vaccine.

This clonotype was detected a few times. The V and J genes are TRBV18 and TRBJ2-1; the D is unclear. This CDR3 is 12 amino acids long. V lost 3 bases and J 9 bases, leaving 9 bases between the germline ends. Per germline, CDR1 KGHSH and CDR2 LQKENI. CDR3 loop: CASSPVGGEQFF. DNA of the CDR3: TGTGCCAGCTCACCGGTGGGCGGTGAGCAGTTCTTC.

This clonotype was observed many times. The chain has TRBV7-2 and TRBJ1-5, with unresolved D. In germline, CDR1 is SGHTA, CDR2 FQGNSA. The CDR3 sequence is 14 residues long. With 1 base removed from V and 2 bases from J, the gap between germline ends came to 6 bases. The CDR3 region has the DNA TGTGCCAGCAGCTTAGTGGAGGGCAATCAGCCCCAGCATTTT. It encodes CASSLVEGNQPQHF.

This clonotype was seen only a few times. The DNA of the CDR3 is TGCGCCAGCAGCTTCGGGACTAGCGGGAGGGCCCAAGATACGCAGTATTTT. Translation: CASSFGTSGRAQDTQYF. The rearrangement uses TRBV5-1 and TRBJ2-3; 16 nucleotides align to TRBD2. There are 17 residues in the CDR3. The germline CDR1 and CDR2 sequences are SGHRS and YFSETQ. The ends lost 2 bases at V and 5 bases at J; junction bases unmatched: 5.

This rearrangement joins TRBV12-3 or TRBV12-4 to TRBJ1-1; D gene uncertain. The V end was cut by 10 bases, the J end by 0 bases, with 12 bases between. The CDR3 has 13 amino acids. This CDR3 is CATVAGLNTEAFF. The CDR3 DNA reads as TGTGCCACCGTTGCCGGGTTGAACACTGAAGCTTTCTTT.

This clonotype was recorded a few times. V gene TRBV7-2 combines with J gene TRBJ2-7, with D perhaps TRBD1 or TRBD2 (5 bases each). Germline V CDR1 and CDR2: SGHTA, FQGNSA. Between the trimmed V and J ends, which lost 3 bases and 3 bases, there was a span of 15 bases. CDR3 length: 15 amino acids. In DNA, the CDR3 is TGTGCCAGCAGCTTCACACCGGGACCCCGCTACGAGCAGTACTTC. This sequence encodes CASSFTPGPRYEQYF.

This clonotype has just a few counts. This chain links TRBV20-1 with TRBJ2-5; tentatively, D is TRBD2 (6 bases). The length of the CDR3 is 15 residues. Germline V gene data show CDR1 as DFQATT and CDR2 as SNEGSKA (reference sequence). The V gene lost 0 bases and the J gene lost 0 bases, with 11 bases spanning the gap. This chain's CDR3 is CSARDETSNQETQYF. The CDR3 region has the DNA TGCAGTGCTAGAGATGAGACTAGTAACCAAGAGACCCAGTACTTC.

This clonotype was picked up a small number of times. This chain uses TRBV2 with TRBJ2-1; TRBD1 matches 11 bases. Per germline, CDR1 SNHLY and CDR2 FYNNEI. Trimming removed 8 bases from V and 0 bases from J; junction bases left unmatched: 12. This CDR3 region has 18 residues. CDR3 region: CASGGRTGGLSSYNEQFF. CDR3 nucleotides: TGTGCCAGCGGGGGGAGGACAGGGGGCCTCAGCTCCTACAATGAGCAGTTCTTC. The variable domain in full, completed from reference TRBV2 and TRBJ2-1, reads EPEVTQTPSHQVTQMGQEVILRCVPISNHLYFYWYRQILGQKVEFLVSFYNNEISEKSEIFDDQFSVERPDGSNFTLKIRSTKLEDSAMYFCASGGRTGGLSSYNEQFFGPGTRLTVL.

This clonotype occurred many times. The V call is TRBV11-2, the J call TRBJ2-1, with 9 bases aligning to TRBD2. This CDR3 region has 17 residues. V lost 6 bases, J lost 3 bases, and 12 bases stayed unmatched. Per germline, CDR1 SGHAT and CDR2 FQNNGV. CDR3 loop: CASSSREREARYNEQFF. The CDR3 nucleotides read TGTGCCAGCAGTTCCCGAGAGCGGGAGGCCCGCTACAATGAGCAGTTCTTC.

This clonotype occurred many times. This rearrangement joins TRBV5-1 to TRBJ2-1, with 7 bases fitting TRBD1. The CDR3 length is 13 residues. The V gene's germline CDR1 is SGHRS and CDR2 YFSETQ. After removal of 4 bases from V and 4 bases from J, the junction contained 2 bases not matched to a gene. The CDR3 nucleotides are TGCGCCAGCAGCCCGGACAGGTACAATGAGCAGTTCTTC. Translating it yields CASSPDRYNEQFF.

This clonotype came up a few times. The chain has TRBV7-3 and TRBJ2-3; D perhaps matches TRBD2 (6 bases). V was pared by 4 bases and J by 1 base, with 12 bases between. The CDR3 is 15 amino acids. Per germline, CDR1 SGHTA and CDR2 FQGTGA. The CDR3, as DNA: TGTGCCAGCAGCTCACTAGCCTCGGGCACAGATACGCAGTATTTT. Encoded protein: CASSSLASGTDTQYF.

This rearrangement joins TRBV5-5 to TRBJ2-5, with TRBD2 matching 16 bases. Germline loops: CDR1 SGHKS, CDR2 YYEKEE (reference sequence). The CDR3 has 15 amino acids. V was pared by 4 bases and J by 6 bases, with 3 bases of the junction left unmatched. The chain's CDR3 is CASSAGLAGGQTQYF. The CDR3, as DNA: TGTGCCAGCAGCGCGGGACTAGCGGGAGGGCAGACCCAGTACTTC.

This clonotype appeared many times. The chain couples TRBV5-5 to TRBJ1-4; 8 bases match TRBD1. The V segment lost 4 bases and the J segment 7 bases; nucleotides outside the gene matches: 6. The length of the CDR3 is 14 residues. Germline CDR1 and CDR2: SGHKS and YYEKEE (reference sequence). CDR3 nucleotides: TGTGCCAGCAGCCCGACCGGACAGGGTGAAAAACTGTTTTTT. Translating gives CASSPTGQGEKLFF.

This clonotype was detected many times. The chain recombines TRBV9 with TRBJ2-1, with 13 nucleotides matching TRBD2. The CDR3 is made up of 17 amino acids. V dropped 1 base and J dropped 2; count of bases not matched to a gene: 3. Germline V gives CDR1 SGDLS, CDR2 YYNGEE. The CDR3 DNA sequence: TGTGCCAGCAGCGTAAGAGGGACTAGCGGGACCTACAATGAGCAGTTCTTC. This codes for CASSVRGTSGTYNEQFF.

This CDR3 reads CASSLGGGLVRYNEQFF. The CDR3 region has the DNA TGTGCCAGCAGCTTAGGAGGGGGACTAGTCCGTTACAATGAGCAGTTCTTC. The chain couples TRBV7-8 to TRBJ2-1; the match to TRBD2 covers 8 bases. Germline CDR1 is SGHVS and CDR2 is FQNEAQ. This CDR3 is 17 amino acids long. V was clipped by 1 base and J by 4 bases; unmatched bases: 9.

CDR3 amino acids: CASSLGTDQYEKLFF. CDR3 DNA: TGTGCCAGCAGCCTCGGGACAGATCAATATGAAAAACTGTTTTTT. V gene TRBV12-3 or TRBV12-4 combines with J gene TRBJ1-4; 7 nucleotides match TRBD1. This CDR3 has 15 residues. The J segment lost 6 bases and the V segment lost 6 bases, leaving 10 bases of the junction unmatched.

This clonotype turned up a few times. The chain joins TRBV30 to TRBJ2-4; D is uncertain. Trimming shortened V by 3 bases and J by 2 bases, and 17 bases separated the two germline ends. The CDR3 consists of 16 residues. From germline, CDR1 is GTSNPN and CDR2 SVGIG (reference sequence). For the CDR3, the DNA is TGTGCCTGGAGCATCCCCGGCCGCATCTCCAAAAACATTCAGTACTTC. Translated, it gives CAWSIPGRISKNIQYF.

This rearrangement joins TRBV7-8 to TRBJ2-5, with 9 positions matching TRBD2. The J segment lost 5 bases and the V segment lost 4 bases, leaving 11 bases of the junction unmatched. The CDR3 is 16 residues long. Germline loops: CDR1 SGHVS, CDR2 FQNEAQ. CDR3: CASSSNAGTSPETQYF. The CDR3 DNA is TGTGCCAGCAGCTCCAACGCCGGGACTAGCCCCGAGACCCAGTACTTC.

The chain is built from TRBV20-1 and TRBJ2-3, with TRBD2 identical over 7 bases. The CDR3 is 14 amino acids. The J segment lost 6 bases and the V segment lost 1 base, leaving 7 bases of the junction unmatched. From germline, CDR1 is DFQATT and CDR2 SNEGSKA (reference sequence). The CDR3 nucleotides are TGCAGTGCTAGAGGGGCGGGAGTGCTGGATACGCAGTATTTT. Its protein product is CSARGAGVLDTQYF.

The genes are TRBV19 and TRBJ2-1; TRBD2 matches 10 bases. CDR1 and CDR2 from the germline V gene are LNHDA and SQIVND (reference sequence). CDR3 length equals 17 residues. Germline trimming cut 1 base from V and 2 bases from J; bases unmatched to any gene: 5. CDR3 in DNA: TGTGCCAGTAGTATAGGTGCAGCGGGGGGGGCCTACAATGAGCAGTTCTTC. Amino acid sequence: CASSIGAAGGAYNEQFF.

The chain joins TRBV20-1 to TRBJ2-3; no clear D gene. Germline V gives CDR1 DFQATT, CDR2 SNEGSKA (reference sequence). CDR3 length: 11 residues. Trimming removed 0 bases at V and 8 bases at J, with 6 bases between. The DNA for the CDR3 is TGCAGTGCTAGAGAAGGTTTTACGCAGTATTTT. Protein: CSAREGFTQYF.

The V call is TRBV28, the J call TRBJ2-7; no reliable D call. Germline V gene data show CDR1 as MDHEN and CDR2 as SYDVKM. The CDR3 runs 11 residues. The V gene lost 5 bases and the J gene lost 13 bases, with 15 bases spanning the gap. This chain's CDR3 is CASSGGWRTYF. The CDR3 nucleotides read TGTGCCAGCAGTGGTGGGTGGCGTACTTACTTC.

This chain uses TRBV9 with TRBJ2-7, with 10 bases identical to TRBD2. The V gene end was trimmed by 4 bases and the J gene end by 1 base; junction bases not matched to a gene: 11. Germline V lookup: CDR1 SGDLS, CDR2 YYNGEE. The CDR3 is 17 amino acids. CDR3 bases: TGTGCCAGCAGCCCGTGGGGAGCGGGAGGGCCTTCCTACGAGCAGTACTTC. Its translation: CASSPWGAGGPSYEQYF. The full variable domain, in which reference TRBV9 and TRBJ2-7 provide the parts outside the CDR3, is DSGVTQTPKHLITATGQRVTLRCSPRSGDLSVYWYQQSLDQGLQFLIQYYNGEERAKGNILERFSAQQFPDLHSELNLSSLELGDSALYFCASSPWGAGGPSYEQYFGPGTRLTVT.